The rows below give T cell receptor beta chains drawn from one sample of a study of cytomegalovirus exposure and HLA in healthy donors. TCRdb's table, derived via immunoSEQ multiplex PCR, lists solely in-frame clones and lacks some. The sample records 150,000 to 200,000 clones, about 65% being singletons. Material for sequencing was PBMCs. The receptors were gathered from a young woman in good health and CMV-seropositive. Both conserved end residues are part of each CDR3. Each record gives: J gene, D gene, clone size, V gene, CDR3 DNA, CDR3 protein. D genes are given only for firm matches. Rows may omit the clone size; those that give it use once, few, many or a size class.

TRBJ1-2	TRBD1	NA	TRBV7-2	TGTGCCAGCAGCTTAGTAGGGGGCGCCTCCTTCGGCTATGGCTACACCTTC	CASSLVGGASFGYGYTF
TRBJ2-7	TRBD1	NA	TRBV4-3	TGCGCCAGCAGCCCGGGACAGTCCCCTTCGTACGAGCAGTACTTC	CASSPGQSPSYEQYF
TRBJ2-2	NA	NA	TRBV19	TGTGCCAGTAGGAGGGGGGGCACCGGCGGGGAGCTGTTTTTT	CASRRGGTGGELFF
TRBJ2-7	TRBD1	once	TRBV7-9	TGTGCCAGCAGCCCACGGCCCGACAGGGACTACGAGCAGTACTTC	CASSPRPDRDYEQYF
TRBJ1-5	NA	once	TRBV14	TGTGCCAGCAGCCAAGACGAGGAAGGCAGCAATCAGCCCCAGCATTTT	CASSQDEEGSNQPQHF
TRBJ2-7	NA	NA	TRBV10-3	TGTGCCATCAGTGAGATACAGGACGAGCAGTACTTC	CAISEIQDEQYF
TRBJ1-1	NA	once	TRBV5-4	TGTGCCAGCAGTCAAAAGCGAGACCGGAACACTGAAGCTTTCTTT	CASSQKRDRNTEAFF
TRBJ1-6	NA	NA	TRBV18	TGTGCCAGCTCACTCCTGGAGGACGGACCAAATTCACCCCTCCACTTT	CASSLLEDGPNSPLHF
TRBJ2-5	TRBD1	NA	TRBV2	TGTGCCAGCAGCACGGGACAGAACCAAGAGACCCAGTACTTC	CASSTGQNQETQYF
TRBJ2-3	NA	NA	TRBV7-9	TGTGCCAGCACCGTTGACAGGCCGTGGGATACGCAGTATTTT	CASTVDRPWDTQYF
TRBJ2-7	NA	NA	TRBV30	TGTGCCTGGGCATATAGGACACTTTCCGAGCAGTACTTC	CAWAYRTLSEQYF
TRBJ2-7	TRBD1	once	TRBV11-2	TGTGCCAGCAGCTTAGACCTTAGGACAGGGGACGAGCAGTACTTC	CASSLDLRTGDEQYF
TRBJ2-7	NA	few	TRBV6-1	TGTGCCAGCGGGGGACTCCTGAAGGTCTACGAGCAGTACTTC	CASGGLLKVYEQYF
TRBJ2-1	TRBD2	NA	TRBV7-3	TGTGCCAGCAGCCCCACCGGGACTAGCGGGAGTGTAGAGCAGTTCTTC	CASSPTGTSGSVEQFF
TRBJ1-1	NA	NA	TRBV19	TGTGCCAGTACCAGGAACACTGAAGCTTTCTTT	CASTRNTEAFF
TRBJ2-2	NA	NA	TRBV30	TGTGCCTGGAGTGGCATTAGAATAGCGGCTACCGGGGAGCTGTTTTTT	CAWSGIRIAATGELFF
TRBJ2-3	TRBD1	once	TRBV27	TGTGCCAGCAGTACACGGGACAGGGGGTTCGGCACAGATACGCAGTATTTT	CASSTRDRGFGTDTQYF
TRBJ2-7	NA	NA	TRBV28	TGTGCCAGCAGTTTAACAGTAGCGGCCGCCTACGAGCAGTACTTC	CASSLTVAAAYEQYF
TRBJ1-1	NA	NA	TRBV6-6	TGTGCCAGCAGCCTACCGCTTGAAGCTTTCTTT	CASSLPLEAFF
TRBJ2-5	NA	NA	TRBV7-9	TGTGCCAGCAGCTTTCAGGAGACCCAGTACTTC	CASSFQETQYF
TRBJ2-7	NA	few	TRBV7-9	TGTGCCAGCAGCTTAGTCGAGTACGAGCAGTACTTC	CASSLVEYEQYF
TRBJ2-3	NA	NA	TRBV9	TGTGCCAGCAGCATTGTGTCATCAGATACGCAGTATTTT	CASSIVSSDTQYF
TRBJ1-2	NA	NA	TRBV27	TGTGCCAGCAGTTTACGAGGGGGGGCTAACTATGGCTACACCTTC	CASSLRGGANYGYTF
TRBJ2-1	NA	few	TRBV7-2	TGTGCCAGCAGACTGACTAGATCGGGCAATGAGCAGTTCTTC	CASRLTRSGNEQFF
TRBJ1-5	NA	NA	TRBV28	TGTGCCAGCAGTTTAGAGGTCGACAGTTTTAGCAATCAGCCCCAGCATTTT	CASSLEVDSFSNQPQHF
TRBJ2-1	TRBD2	NA	TRBV29-1	TGCAGCGCAAATGCGGGAGATATCTACAATGAGCAGTTCTTC	CSANAGDIYNEQFF
TRBJ2-7	NA	few	TRBV30	TGTGCCTCCCGGGATTACTACGAGCAGTACTTC	CASRDYYEQYF
TRBJ2-1	NA	NA	TRBV30	TGTGCCTGGAGTGTAGGGGCATATGAGCAGTTCTTC	CAWSVGAYEQFF
TRBJ1-5	NA	NA	TRBV27	TGTGCCAGCAGTCCCCTTCGACAGTATAGCAATCAGCCCCAGCATTTT	CASSPLRQYSNQPQHF
TRBJ2-3	NA	NA	TRBV7-3	TGTGCCAGCAGCACCGGACTCAGCACAGATACGCAGTATTTT	CASSTGLSTDTQYF
TRBJ1-2	NA	NA	TRBV6-6	TGTGCCAGCAGCCCTGAATCTCGGACTGCCAACTATGGCTACACCTTC	CASSPESRTANYGYTF
TRBJ2-3	TRBD2	few	TRBV12-5	TGTGCTAGTGGTTCTTACCTCGGACTAGCGGGACATACGCAGTATTTT	CASGSYLGLAGHTQYF
TRBJ2-1	TRBD2	NA	TRBV6-5	TGTGCCAGCAGTCCCCTCGCGGGGGGTTACAATGAGCAGTTCTTC	CASSPLAGGYNEQFF
TRBJ2-1	NA	NA	TRBV6-1	TGTGCCAGCAGTGAAAGTCGGGGGAGCTCCTACAATGAGCAGTTCTTC	CASSESRGSSYNEQFF
TRBJ2-5	TRBD2	NA	TRBV5-1	TGCGCCAGCAGCTTCGGGACTAGCGGGGGGCCCGCCGTTGAGACCCAGTACTTC	CASSFGTSGGPAVETQYF
TRBJ1-4	TRBD1	NA	TRBV28	TGTGCCAGCAGCTTACCGGGGACAGGGGGTGAAAAACTGTTTTTT	CASSLPGTGGEKLFF
TRBJ1-1	NA	NA	TRBV7-2	TGTGCCAGCAGCCCTCGAGAGGGTCCTGAAAGGGCTTTCTTT	CASSPREGPERAFF
TRBJ2-6	TRBD1	NA	TRBV5-1	TGCGCCAGCAGCGAAGGGACAGCTGGGGCCAACGTCCTGACTTTC	CASSEGTAGANVLTF
TRBJ2-7	NA	few	TRBV4-2	TGTGCCAGCAGCGTCCGGGACAACTCCTTCTACGAGCAGTACTTC	CASSVRDNSFYEQYF
TRBJ1-1	NA	NA	TRBV14	TGTGCCAGCAGCCCAAGGTGGAGGGTCTACACTGAAGCTTTCTTT	CASSPRWRVYTEAFF
TRBJ1-2	NA	NA	TRBV4-1	TGCGCCAGCAGCCAACCTGCGGGGGGCTACACCTTC	CASSQPAGGYTF
TRBJ1-2	NA	few	TRBV19	TGTGCCACATATGCACAGGCCGATTTTCGCTATGGCTACACCTTC	CATYAQADFRYGYTF
TRBJ2-5	TRBD1	few	TRBV28	TGTGCCACCCGACAGGGGACACAAGAGACCCAGTACTTC	CATRQGTQETQYF
TRBJ1-4	TRBD1	NA	TRBV28	TGTGCCAGCAGCCCCATTAGGGGGACAGCCGATGAAAAACTGTTTTTT	CASSPIRGTADEKLFF
TRBJ2-3	NA	NA	TRBV11-3	TGTGCCAGCAGCAGAGGCACAGATACGCAGTATTTT	CASSRGTDTQYF
TRBJ1-3	NA	NA	TRBV2	TGTGCCACTGGTCGTTCGGTTGCTGGAAACACCATATATTTT	CATGRSVAGNTIYF
TRBJ1-1	TRBD1	NA	TRBV27	TGTGCCAGCAGTCAGATACAGGGGAGGTCTGAAGCTTTCTTT	CASSQIQGRSEAFF
TRBJ1-2	NA	once	TRBV28	TGTGCCAGCAGTTGGCAGGGGTCGATTGGCTACACCTTC	CASSWQGSIGYTF
TRBJ2-1	NA	NA	TRBV7-9	TGTGCCAGCAACCCTGTCCCGGGGAATGAGCAGTTCTTC	CASNPVPGNEQFF
TRBJ1-6	NA	NA	TRBV28	TGTGCCAGCAGTTCGGACAGAAATAATTCACCCCTCCACTTT	CASSSDRNNSPLHF
TRBJ1-2	NA	few	TRBV10-3	TGTGCCATCAGTCCCGCCGAGACAGAAAATCGGACTGGCTACACCTTC	CAISPAETENRTGYTF
TRBJ2-3	TRBD2	NA	TRBV29-1	TGCAGCGTCCTCATACGTCCTAGCGGGGCCAGCACAGATACGCAGTATTTT	CSVLIRPSGASTDTQYF